This T cell receptor (beta chain) is drawn from a study of blood T cell repertoires in COVID-19. Those who participated ranged in age from roughly 18 to 89 years and resided in some 24 US areas. In the original workflow: Reference gene primer amplification in the assay estimated nucleated cell counts. Clones were read by immunoSEQ multiplex PCR, and TCRdb kept only the in-frame ones, dropping some. The V and J calls and clone size are taken from that table; D and trimming were inferred from the DNA. The sample records about 500,000 clones, around 90% being singletons. There are a few counts of this clone. The J segment lost 2 bases and the V segment lost 4 bases, leaving 4 bases of the junction unmatched. Germline V gene data show CDR1 as SGHKS and CDR2 as YYEKEE (reference sequence). This CDR3 has 14 residues.

This TCR derives from a woman in her late teens or twenties who had recovered from COVID-19. This chain links TRBV5-5 with TRBJ1-1; 8 bases are shared with TRBD1. The sequenced sample consisted of PBMCs or T cells enriched from blood (not recorded which). The CDR3, as DNA: TGTGCCAGCAGCCGACAGGGGAGAAACACTGAAGCTTTCTTT. It is translated as CASSRQGRNTEAFF.